This T cell receptor (beta chain) was captured in a study of T cells in Graves' hyperthyroidism and ophthalmopathy (dated by TCRdb to about 2019). Regarding the study in general: Peripheral blood was sampled at the time of initial diagnosis, prior to any treatment. To identify TCR V-J signatures that set the groups apart, the researchers used a discovery cohort of approximately 98 patients, made up of some 41 with Graves' ophthalmopathy and about 60 with stable Graves' hyperthyroidism. Whether ophthalmopathy could be predicted prospectively was tested in an independent validation cohort made up of fewer than 20 hyperthyroidism patients plus 17 patients who later progressed to ophthalmopathy. The 95 to 100 discovery patients were divided at random into training and test sets in a 7:3 ratio. The study also compared thyroid tissue and blood T-cell repertoires from more than five Graves' hyperthyroidism patients. Following sampling, methimazole starting at 30 mg daily was given to hyperthyroidism patients, and high-dose intravenous methylprednisolone was given to ophthalmopathy patients. The paper reports TCR Vbeta CDR3 sequencing of some 140 peripheral blood samples: some 41 ophthalmopathy, roughly 80 hyperthyroidism and around 17 progressor patients.

Hyperthyroidism patients were aged 18 to 65 years and newly diagnosed, with disease duration of less than 2 months. Patients with uncontrolled infections, other autoimmune diseases, pregnancy or lactation were excluded. Diagnoses were established on the basis of clinical symptoms, serum thyroxine and TRAb, thyroid ultrasound, and orbital computed tomography. Blood from progressor patients was drawn when they were first diagnosed with hyperthyroidism, before any ophthalmopathy symptoms appeared. Ficoll-Paque density gradient centrifugation was used to isolate PBMCs from about 9.4 ml of fresh peripheral blood. Patients classed as progressors first received a Graves' hyperthyroidism diagnosis and then went on to develop ophthalmopathy during follow-up. Trizol reagent was used to extract total RNA, and RNA quality was then checked on an Agilent 2100 Bioanalyzer. There are many counts of this clonotype. What antigen it recognizes has not been identified. Within one base of it there is no much larger clone, and no base qualities were kept.

The TCR beta CDR3 regions were amplified from the RNA transcripts. A first-round RT-PCR of the TCR CDR3 used the HTBI primer set with the Qiagen OneStep RT-PCR kit. Libraries were constructed in a second round of multiplex PCR, after which size selection and purification were performed. Libraries were sequenced paired-end with 100 bp reads on an Illumina HiSeq2000. Under the source paper's analysis protocol: Raw data were processed with SOAPnuke, discarding reads with adapters, uncalled bases, mean Phred below 15, or no exact constant-primer or identifier match. COPE v1.2.5 was used to merge high-quality paired reads, and clonotypes were defined as unique nucleotide sequences. MiTCR v1.1 was used to align clonotypes to the IMGT TRBV, TRBD and TRBJ reference segments. Only V-J combinations with frequency above 0.0001, covering 99.2% of repertoires, were analysed. The TCS score was defined as the ratio of F50 (clonal expansion) to E x V (chaos), calculated using BLOSUM62-based TCRdist between CDR3 peptides within each V-J. Welch's t-statistics and random forest reduced roughly 540 V-J features to 13, which were used in a naive Bayes classifier (R e1071). Through fastp at Q25 and MiXCR, TCRdb rebuilt clones from the public reads, retaining in-frame beta chains. Rows are combined by CDR3 protein, so each entry shows the most common genes and DNA. These V and J calls rely on TCRdb rather than the paper's analysis. The sample contains some 350,000 distinct CDR3 sequences, roughly 14% of them found a single time. The leading ten clones occupy 28% of the sample.

Clipping removes 4 bases from V and 3 bases from J, with 8 as the unmatched junction base count. The CDR3 spans 14 residues, from the cysteine through the phenylalanine. Of the read, only the CDR3 DNA is kept; its 42 bases are in frame from base 1. In the germline V gene (reference sequence), CDR1 corresponds to DFQATT and CDR2 to SNEGSKA. Overall study outcomes, separate from this receptor: Sample size was not statistically predetermined, and blinding of investigators to group allocation was not performed. A model built on a 13 V-J signature distinguished ophthalmopathy from stable hyperthyroidism, reaching about 89% sensitivity and about 81% specificity in cross-validation and 80%/75% in testing. Most expanded thyroid clonotypes (frequency above 0.001) were also detected in blood, a finding suggesting that blood repertoires may reflect thyroid immune responses. During validation, the model predicted progression to ophthalmopathy a median of approximately six months ahead of onset, with approximately 70% sensitivity and roughly 72% specificity.

Sequencing was done on a sample of blood. The receptor was derived from a woman between 18 and 29 years old with Graves' hyperthyroidism that later progressed to Graves' ophthalmopathy. The chain was built from TRBV20-1 and TRBJ2-7; the junction holds 8 bases that match TRBD2. The base sequence is TGCAGTGCTAAGTCTACCGGGACTAGCTACGAGCAGTACTTC. Protein translation: CSAKSTGTSYEQYF.